The 20 T cell receptor beta chains below all came from one sample that was sequenced in a study of CD8 T cells in ankylosing spondylitis. Study outcomes and limitations: It appeared that ankylosing spondylitis blood was characterized by a TCR beta motif of several highly homologous variants.

For these receptors, no antigen is known. TCRdb re-called the 5' RACE reads through MiXCR, storing one row per CDR3 protein. The sample carries about 540,000 distinct CDR3 sequences, roughly 13% recorded once. The material sequenced was blood, either unsorted or a sorted T cell fraction (not recorded which). The origin of the receptors is a male donor with ankylosing spondylitis.

This clonotype was detected only a few times. The chain employs TRBV5-1 and TRBJ2-2; the match to TRBD2 covers 7 bases. This CDR3 has 16 residues. The V gene's germline CDR1 is SGHRS and CDR2 YFSETQ. V shed 2 bases, J shed 2 bases, and the junction held 6 bases outside the gene matches. The DNA for the CDR3 is TGCGCCAGCAGCTTTTCCGGGAGGTCAAACACCGGGGAGCTGTTTTTT. Translating it yields CASSFSGRSNTGELFF.

This clonotype was recorded a few times. This sequence joins TRBV2 and TRBJ2-7; no definite D call. The germline V gene encodes CDR1 SNHLY and CDR2 FYNNEI. Deletions cut 2 bases from V and 2 bases from J, with 7 bases between. The CDR3 totals 13 residues. Written as DNA, the CDR3 is TGTGCCAGCAGTGAACTAGTCACCTACGAGCAGTACGTC. Translation: CASSELVTYEQYV.

The V call is TRBV28, the J call TRBJ2-1; a possible D gene is TRBD1 (5 bases). This CDR3 contains 16 residues. Germline loops: CDR1 MDHEN, CDR2 SYDVKM. The V end lost 7 bases, the J end lost 1 base, and 17 bases lay between the germline ends. The CDR3 is CASTRQTTRSYNEQFF. The CDR3, as DNA: TGTGCCAGCACCCGACAGACGACAAGGTCCTACAATGAGCAGTTCTTC. The full variable domain, in which reference TRBV28 and TRBJ2-1 provide the parts outside the CDR3, is DVKVTQSSRYLVKRTGEKVFLECVQDMDHENMFWYRQDPGLGLRLIYFSYDVKMKEKGDIPEGYSVSREKKERFSLILESASTNQTSMYLCASTRQTTRSYNEQFFGPGTRLTVL.

This clonotype showed up many times. This CDR3 is CATSDGGHTDTQYF. CDR3 nucleotide sequence: TGTGCCACCAGTGATGGCGGGCACACAGATACGCAGTATTTT. This chain uses TRBV24-1 with TRBJ2-3; possible D gene TRBD2, 5 bases. Between the trimmed V and J ends, which lost 3 bases and 2 bases, there was a span of 8 bases. Germline values: CDR1 KGHDR, CDR2 SFDVKD. The length of the CDR3 is 14 residues.

J is TRBJ2-3 and V is TRBV11-1, with a possible D match to TRBD2 (5 bases). Trimming pared 2 bases from V and 0 bases from J, leaving 18 bases between. Germline values: CDR1 SGHAT, CDR2 FQDESV (reference sequence). The CDR3 length is 18 residues. CDR3 coding DNA: TGTGCCAGCAGCTTAACCAGTGGGAGCCAAAGAAGCACAGATACGCAGTATTTT. Amino acids: CASSLTSGSQRSTDTQYF. Drawing the rest from reference TRBV11-1 and TRBJ2-3, the complete variable domain is EAEVAQSPRYKITEKSQAVAFWCDPISGHATLYWYRQILGQGPELLVQFQDESVVDDSQLPKDRFSAERLKGVDSTLKIQPAELGDSAMYLCASSLTSGSQRSTDTQYFGPGTRLTVL.

The rearrangement links TRBV20-1 to TRBJ1-5; no firm D call. Germline V gene data show CDR1 as DFQATT and CDR2 as SNEGSKA (reference sequence). CDR3 length equals 13 residues. Trimming shortened V by 3 bases and J by 3 bases, and 9 bases separated the two germline ends. The CDR3 spells CSARGGANQPQHF. The CDR3 nucleotides are TGCAGTGCTAGGGGAGGAGCCAATCAGCCCCAGCATTTT.

This clonotype has a count of ten or more. The CDR3 protein is CASSQTMGGLDEQYV. Written as DNA, the CDR3 is TGTGCCAGCAGCCAAACAATGGGAGGGCTAGACGAGCAGTACGTC. The rearrangement links TRBV13 to TRBJ2-7; 7 nucleotides match TRBD2. V trimming: 5 bases; J trimming: 5 bases; junction bases outside the gene matches: 12. This CDR3 contains 15 residues. The germline V gene has CDR1 PRHDT and CDR2 FYEKMQ (reference sequence).

The table lists this clonotype with a few counts. This chain connects TRBV21-1 to TRBJ2-7. TRBV21-1 is reported as a pseudogene. The length of the CDR3 is 14 residues. The CDR3: CASRLNSPFNEQYV. The CDR3 DNA follows: TGTGCCAGCAGGCTAAACTCGCCATTCAACGAGCAGTACGTC.

The sample holds many counts of this clonotype. The chain combines TRBV24-1 with TRBJ2-2, with D uncertain. Trimming stripped 3 bases from V and 3 bases from J, with 4 bases between. Germline V gene sequence: CDR1 KGHDR, CDR2 SFDVKD. This CDR3 region has 13 residues. The CDR3 loop reads CATSDPHTGELFF. As DNA, the CDR3 is TGTGCCACCAGTGATCCCCACACCGGGGAGCTGTTTTTT.

This clonotype has at least ten counts. The J gene is TRBJ1-4, the V gene TRBV12-3 or TRBV12-4; D uncertain. Trimming took 5 bases from V and 8 from J, leaving 15 bases between them. This CDR3 comprises 14 residues. The CDR3 sequence is CASSLRIEYEKLFF. CDR3 in DNA: TGTGCCAGCAGTCTGAGAATCGAATACGAAAAACTGTTTTTT.

The chain has TRBV30 and TRBJ1-2; the D gene is possibly TRBD1 (6 bases). V dropped 4 bases and J dropped 3 bases, with 15 bases sitting between them. Per germline, CDR1 GTSNPN and CDR2 SVGIG (reference sequence). The CDR3 length is 14 residues. CDR3 bases: TGTGCCTGGACGTCAGGGGAGTCTGACTATGGCTACACCTTC. Amino acids: CAWTSGESDYGYTF.

There are a few counts of this clonotype. This rearrangement joins TRBV7-2 to TRBJ2-1; 12 nucleotides agree with TRBD2. This CDR3 is 15 amino acids long. Germline lookup yields CDR1 SGHTA and CDR2 FQGNSA. Losses at the gene ends were 5 bases for V and 10 bases for J; bases not matched to a gene: 9. The DNA of the CDR3 is TGTGCCAGCAGCCCCCCTAGCGGGAGGGCCCGGGAGCAGTTCTTC. It specifies CASSPPSGRAREQFF. The variable domain in full, with the rest retrieved from reference TRBV7-2 and TRBJ2-1, is GAGVSQSPSNKVTEKGKDVELRCDPISGHTALYWYRQSLGQGLEFLIYFQGNSAPDKSGLPSDRFSAERTGGSVSTLTIQRTQQEDSAVYLCASSPPSGRAREQFFGPGTRLTVL.

This clonotype was detected only a few times. The V and J genes are TRBV27 and TRBJ2-3; 10 bases agree with TRBD2. CDR1 is MNHEY, CDR2 SMNVEV, per germline (reference sequence). After removal of 2 bases from V and 3 bases from J, the junction contained 11 bases not matched to a gene. This CDR3 has 18 residues. In DNA, the CDR3 is TGTGCCAGCAGTTTAAACAGCCCGGCTAGCGGGAGTACAGATACGCAGTATTTT. It translates to CASSLNSPASGSTDTQYF.

This clonotype occurred many times. This rearrangement joins TRBV5-1 to TRBJ2-2; D is uncertain. From germline, CDR1 is SGHRS and CDR2 YFSETQ. Trimming left V 0 bases short and J 0 bases short, with 6 bases between. CDR3 length: 15 residues. The CDR3 coding sequence is TGCGCCAGCAGCTTGGGTCATACGAACACCGGGGAGCTGTTTTTT. It translates to CASSLGHTNTGELFF.

The rearrangement uses TRBV7-9 and TRBJ1-1; D remains ambiguous. CDR3 size: 13 residues. V was cut by 8 bases and J by 1 base, with 11 bases left in between. CDR1 is SEHNR and CDR2 is FQNEAQ in the germline V gene (reference sequence). The CDR3 DNA sequence: TGTGCCAGCGACCCGGGTCCGAACACTGAAGCTTTCTTT. Encoded protein: CASDPGPNTEAFF.

This clonotype occurred a few times. V and J are TRBV18 and TRBJ1-3; a possible D gene is TRBD1 (6 bases). Germline lookup yields CDR1 KGHSH and CDR2 LQKENI. The CDR3 runs to 16 residues. V lost 5 bases and J 0 bases, leaving 14 bases between the germline ends. Here the CDR3 DNA reads TGTGCCAGCTCAACCGGGGGCCGGCCCTCTGGAAACACCATATATTTT. The encoded protein is CASSTGGRPSGNTIYF.

The table lists this clonotype with many counts. CDR3 sequence: CASSQGLAGVSGELFF. CDR3 bases: TGTGCCAGCAGTCAAGGACTAGCGGGAGTTAGCGGGGAGCTGTTTTTT. This chain uses TRBV12-3 or TRBV12-4 with TRBJ2-2; 13 bases agree with TRBD2. This CDR3 spans 16 amino acids. V dropped 5 bases and J dropped 7; count of bases not matched to a gene: 7.

This clonotype came up many times. The CDR3 bases are TGTGCCAGCAGCCCAGCGGGGTATGGCTACACCTTC. Translation gives CASSPAGYGYTF. This sequence joins TRBV7-8 and TRBJ1-2; no firm D call. Deletions cut 5 bases from V and 5 bases from J, with 9 bases between. CDR3 length: 12 residues. CDR1 is SGHVS, CDR2 FQNEAQ, per germline. The full variable domain, in which reference TRBV7-8 and TRBJ1-2 provide the parts outside the CDR3, is GAGVSQSPRYKVAKRGQDVALRCDPISGHVSLFWYQQALGQGPEFLTYFQNEAQLDKSGLPSDRFFAERPEGSVSTLKIQRTQQEDSAVYLCASSPAGYGYTFGSGTRLTVV.

This clonotype showed up many times. The rearrangement uses TRBV29-1 and TRBJ1-1, with D possibly TRBD1 on 5 matching bases. The CDR3 is made up of 13 amino acids. Trimming shortened V by 2 bases and J by 3 bases, and 10 bases separated the two germline ends. The germline gives CDR1 SQVTM, CDR2 ANQGSEA. CDR3 coding DNA: TGCAGCGTTGAACGAGGGGAGTACACTGAAGCTTTCTTT. This encodes CSVERGEYTEAFF.

V is TRBV11-2 and J is TRBJ1-1, with D perhaps TRBD1 (6 bases). The V gene's germline CDR1 is SGHAT and CDR2 FQNNGV. V gave up 6 bases and J gave up 9 bases, with 14 bases separating them. This CDR3 region has 12 residues. The CDR3 DNA is TGTGCCAGCAGGTTGGGGGACAATCAAGCTTTCTTT. Its protein is CASRLGDNQAFF.